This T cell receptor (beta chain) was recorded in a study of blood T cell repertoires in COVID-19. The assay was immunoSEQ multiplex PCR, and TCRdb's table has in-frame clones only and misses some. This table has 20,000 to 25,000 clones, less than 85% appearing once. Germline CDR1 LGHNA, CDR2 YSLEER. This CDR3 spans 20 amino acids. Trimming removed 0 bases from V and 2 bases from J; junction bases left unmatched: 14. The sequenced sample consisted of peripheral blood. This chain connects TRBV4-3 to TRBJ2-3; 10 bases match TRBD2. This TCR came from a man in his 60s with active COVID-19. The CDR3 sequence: CASSQDLLAGAGDFTDTQYF. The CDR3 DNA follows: TGCGCCAGCAGCCAAGACTTGCTAGCGGGAGCAGGTGACTTCACAGATACGCAGTATTTT.